This TCR beta chain was identified in a study of shared clonotypes between healthy human individuals. Study outcomes and limitations: Naive subsets generally exceeded memory subsets in estimated richness.

A word on this clone: Its antigen is unidentified.

Sequencing was at deep level. Over several immunoSEQ plates, each subset's genomic DNA was distributed in even portions. For sorted subsets, 200 ng DNA per replicate equaled tens of thousands of T cell genomes. Produced via immunoSEQ multiplex PCR; TCRdb's table is partial and in-frame only. This sample yields about 800,000 clones, of which 95% to 97% are seen a single time; around 0.25% belongs to the top ten. Terminally differentiated effector memory CD45RA+ cells were left out of the naive CD8 fraction, which was CD45RO-negative and positively selected for CCR7. Sequencing was performed on naive CD8+ T cells sorted from blood. The clonotype was recovered from a man younger than 45 in good health.

CDR3 sequence (DNA): TGTGCCAGCAGTGCAGTGGGGACTAGCGGGGCATATTACAATGAGCAGTTCTTC. It encodes CASSAVGTSGAYYNEQFF. The rearrangement joins TRBV2 to TRBJ2-1; 13 nucleotides line up with TRBD2. From germline, CDR1 is SNHLY and CDR2 FYNNEI. V shed 4 bases, J shed 4 bases, and the junction held 10 bases outside the gene matches. This CDR3 has 18 residues.